The source of this TCR beta chain is a study of T-cell memory formation after mild COVID-19. This clonotype was observed a handful of times. Its antigen is not identified. Findings and limits, study-wide: Most CD4+ clones that shrank were in CM and EM, while CD8+ ones turned up in EMRA. Pre-infection memory held some responding clones, suggesting pre-existing cross-reactive T cells responded.

One entry per CDR3 protein, called by TCRdb with MiXCR from the 5' RACE reads. The sample has around 200,000 distinct CDR3 sequences, over 20% seen once. V lost 2 bases to trimming and J lost 7 bases, with 5 bases between them. Germline CDR1 reads MNHEY; CDR2 reads SVGEGT. The CDR3 has 12 residues. The TCR originated in an adult woman who had mild COVID-19 (a few samples of this study predate the infection). Cell type and time point are not known. J is TRBJ2-2 and V is TRBV6-2 or TRBV6-3; D unresolved. Sequenced material: PBMCs or a T cell subset sorted from them (not recorded which). The CDR3 region is CASSYTRGELFF. In DNA, the CDR3 is TGTGCCAGCAGTTACACCCGCGGGGAGCTGTTTTTT.